This T cell receptor beta chain emerged from a study of blood T cells in healthy people across ages. Using a J-beta primer mix together with a sample-barcoded 5' primer, a second PCR was run for roughly 6 to 11 cycles. TCRdb re-called the 5' RACE reads through MiXCR, storing one row per CDR3 protein. In the table there are almost 550,000 distinct CDR3 sequences, 20% to 30% of which are singletons. The CDR3 is 15 residues long. Per the germline V gene, CDR1 is MGHDK and CDR2 is SYGVNS. For this clonotype: One end of the junction is discordant with germline, which a read error may explain.

These data are also associated with another study on T cells of mothers and their children. That report notes: In this cohort, donors were three healthy Caucasian mothers plus their six children.

The V and J genes are TRBV25-1 and TRBJ2-5, with a tentative D call TRBD2 (6 bases). Sequencing was carried out using blood. The origin of this receptor is a boy younger than 18 in good health. The CDR3 sequence: CVSSERVGGEETQYF. CDR3 coding DNA: TGTGTCAGCAGTGAAAGGGTTGGCGGGGAAGAGACCCAGTACTTC.